These 5 T cell receptor beta chains came from one sample sequenced in a study of T cell responses to AZD1222 COVID-19 vaccine. Produced via immunoSEQ multiplex PCR; TCRdb's table is partial and in-frame only. The table includes about 150,000 clones, around 90% detected once. Sequenced material: peripheral blood, taken on day 0 of AZD1222 vaccination. These receptors were collected from an adult in good health.

CDR3 sequence: CASSLRGTINEKLFF. In DNA, the CDR3 is TGTGCCAGCAGCTTGCGAGGGACCATAAATGAAAAACTGTTTTTT. This chain uses TRBV5-8 with TRBJ1-4, with D maybe TRBD1 (5 bases). CDR1 and CDR2 from the germline V gene are SGHTS and YDEGEE. V shed 1 base and J shed 5 bases, with 12 bases lying between them. The CDR3 has 15 amino acids. Using reference TRBV5-8 and TRBJ1-4 for the parts outside the CDR3, the full variable domain is EAGVTQSPTHLIKTRGQQATLRCSPISGHTSVYWYQQALGLGLQFLLWYDEGEERNRGNFPPRFSGRQFPNYSSELNVNALELEDSALYLCASSLRGTINEKLFFGSGTQLSVL.

The genes are TRBV20-1 and TRBJ2-7, with a possible D match to TRBD2 (6 bases). Between the trimmed V and J ends, which lost 3 bases and 5 bases, there was a span of 17 bases. The CDR3 is made up of 14 amino acids. Germline V gene data show CDR1 as DFQATT and CDR2 as SNEGSKA (reference sequence). The CDR3 region is CSASRRGLRDEQYF. The CDR3 nucleotides are TGCAGTGCTAGTAGGCGGGGTCTTAGGGACGAGCAGTACTTC.

The rearrangement uses TRBV21-1 and TRBJ1-5. TRBV21-1 counts as a pseudogene. CDR3 length: 13 residues. CDR3 in amino acids: CASSKGRDQPQHF. CDR3 sequence (DNA): TGTGCCAGCAGCAAAGGCCGGGATCAGCCCCAGCATTTT.

V and J are TRBV3-1 (or the pseudogene TRBV3-2) and TRBJ2-3; 11 positions agree with TRBD2. The CDR3 consists of 16 residues. Germline V gene lookup returns CDR1 LGHDT and CDR2 YNNKEL (reference sequence). V was pared by 4 bases and J by 3 bases, with 6 bases of the junction left unmatched. CDR3 bases: TGTGCCAGCAGCCGGAGACTAGCGGGGAGTACAGATACGCAGTATTTT. Amino acids: CASSRRLAGSTDTQYF.

The rearrangement joins TRBV6-5 to TRBJ2-3, with TRBD1 matching 8 bases. Looked up from germline, CDR1 is MNHEY and CDR2 is SVGAGI. The CDR3 is 15 residues long. V lost 2 bases to trimming and J lost 1 base; unmatched junction nucleotides: 2. CDR3 bases: TGTGCCAGCAGTTACGCGGGACAGGGCACAGATACGCAGTATTTT. Translated: CASSYAGQGTDTQYF.